This record looks at one TCR beta chain sequence and its context. This clonotype was counted a few times. Its specific antigen is unknown. Base qualities are not provided; no much larger clone lies one nucleotide away. The sample comes from a study of T cells after yellow fever vaccination (dated by TCRdb to about 2019). Notes on the research overall: Libraries from fractions with low cell numbers were prepared with the SMART-Seq v4 Ultra Low Input RNA kit. Two healthy male donors made up the cohort, one aged 18 to 30 years and the other aged 30 to 40 years. Blood was drawn at multiple timepoints before and after primary and secondary immunization, with bulk PBMC replicates and cell subsets isolated. Bulk TCR alpha and beta repertoires were sequenced longitudinally to track T-cell clones before and after primary and booster YFV17D yellow fever vaccination.

Ends trimmed: V by 6 bases, J by 4 bases; bases unmatched to a gene: 13. For CDR1 and CDR2, the germline V gene lists LGHNT and FRNRAP. Including the terminal cysteine and phenylalanine, the CDR3 comprises 17 residues. Kept here is only the CDR3 DNA, which spans 51 bases and is read in frame from base 1. Data came from an Illumina NovaSeq 6000. Synthesis of TCR cDNA relied on 5'RACE template switching, a step that introduced a universal primer site along with unique molecular identifiers. Priming of cDNA synthesis was performed from both the TCR alpha and TCR beta constant segments. Two PCR steps were used to amplify libraries, with sample barcodes and sequencing adapters being added in the second step. Sequencing of libraries was performed on Illumina HiSeq 2500 (2x100 bp) or NovaSeq (2x150 bp). For the original study's pipeline: Reads were demultiplexed and collapsed into UMI consensus sequences with MIGEC, and V(D)J alignment was performed with MiXCR. Vaccine-responding clonotypes were identified with edgeR using replicate PBMC samples, with FDR below 0.01 and a log2 fold change above 5 up to day 15 being required. Each bulk clonotype was labeled CD4 or CD8 based on which sequenced repertoire, CD4 or CD8, contained the clonotype at higher abundance. The public sequencing data were trimmed at Q25 with fastp and processed into clonotypes with MiXCR by TCRdb, which kept only in-frame beta chains. Entries that share a CDR3 protein sequence are merged under the most common genes and DNA. TCRdb, not the original authors, processed these V and J calls. The sample table contains 300,000 to 350,000 distinct CDR3 sequences; only one count was recorded for around 4.1% of them. The ten largest clones add up to roughly 26% of the sample.

Paper-wide results and their limitations: After the booster, most of the clones that had expanded following primary vaccination were detected again (approximately 96% of CD4 and 80% to 90% of CD8), which suggests that memory was broadly maintained. The study included only a couple of donors, which limits how far the findings can be generalized. FACS-sorted repertoires could contain abundant contaminating clonotypes from the bulk population, so computational filtering was required. A small share of clonotypes was detected in both CD4 and CD8 compartments, with the overlap likely arising from convergent recombination. Compared with the primary T-cell response, the secondary T-cell response was faster but weaker, reaching its peak on day 5 rather than on day 15.

The treatment or condition label for this specimen denotes: live attenuated yellow fever vaccine strain. At every blood-draw timepoint, two biological replicates of bulk PBMCs were collected. A standard Ficoll-Paque protocol was used to isolate PBMCs from peripheral blood. TriZol was used to extract RNA from bulk PBMCs, CD4 and CD8 fractions, and dextramer-positive and dextramer-negative fractions. The sequence was collected from a man between 18 and 35 years old who received the YFV17D yellow fever vaccine. Specimen: PBMCs, collected 5 days after the yellow fever booster vaccination. This chain joins TRBV12-5 to TRBJ2-5, and 11 junctional nucleotides match TRBD1. The CDR3: CASGPGQGAMWGETQYF. The sequenced DNA is TGTGCTAGTGGCCCTGGACAGGGGGCGATGTGGGGAGAGACCCAGTACTTC.